Sequencing of this T cell receptor (beta chain) was carried out in a study of shared clonotypes between healthy human individuals. It was CD45RO-negative cells, positively selected for CCR7, that made up naive CD8 cells, with terminally differentiated effector memory CD45RA+ cells excluded. Here immunoSEQ multiplex PCR was the method, and the copy in TCRdb shows in-frame clones only, minus some. The sample has more than 2 million clones, approximately 94% seen once; the top ten hold more than 0.95%. Trimming took 4 bases from V and 2 from J; bases not matched to a gene: 9. Germline CDR1 and CDR2: MNHNS and SASEGT. The CDR3 covers 16 residues. General study points: The sampled material consisted only of blood, and tissue repertoires are likely to differ. Across a few donors, naive CD4 shared 5% to 5.5%, naive CD8 about 3.2%, memory CD4 roughly 2.4%, memory CD8 under 0.5%.

Turning to this clone: Its cognate antigen is unknown.

The receptor's source is a man between 18 and 35 years old in good health. The rearrangement links TRBV6-1 to TRBJ2-3; TRBD1 matches 7 bases. The sample was naive CD8+ T cells sorted from blood. CDR3 residues: CASSGFRTGDTDTQYF. CDR3 nucleotide sequence: TGTGCCAGCAGTGGGTTCAGGACAGGAGACACAGATACGCAGTATTTT.